This section outlines one T cell receptor beta chain sequence together with its context. The data were produced by immunoSEQ multiplex PCR, yet TCRdb's version contains in-frame clones alone and is incomplete. Among 350,000 or so clones listed, around 90% were seen once. This sample was taken from a study of blood T cell repertoires in COVID-19. As for the study in general: In each case, the material was cDNA or gDNA derived from T cells, B-cell-depleted T cells, or PBMCs.

Trimming removed 8 bases at V and 3 bases at J, with 14 bases between. The CDR3 has 13 residues. The germline V gene has CDR1 SGHAT and CDR2 FQNNGV. Assignment of participants to cohorts was predicated upon participant-reported clinical history. Cohort 3 donors counted as recovered after two negative PCRs, clearance, or resolved symptoms. This TCR derives from a woman in her 30s who had recovered from COVID-19. This rearrangement joins TRBV11-2 to TRBJ2-7, with D perhaps TRBD2 (5 bases). The sequenced material came from PBMCs or T cells enriched from blood (not recorded which). CDR3 in DNA: TGTGCCAGCTCCCACCCCGGGAACTACGAGCAGTACTTC. Translating gives CASSHPGNYEQYF.